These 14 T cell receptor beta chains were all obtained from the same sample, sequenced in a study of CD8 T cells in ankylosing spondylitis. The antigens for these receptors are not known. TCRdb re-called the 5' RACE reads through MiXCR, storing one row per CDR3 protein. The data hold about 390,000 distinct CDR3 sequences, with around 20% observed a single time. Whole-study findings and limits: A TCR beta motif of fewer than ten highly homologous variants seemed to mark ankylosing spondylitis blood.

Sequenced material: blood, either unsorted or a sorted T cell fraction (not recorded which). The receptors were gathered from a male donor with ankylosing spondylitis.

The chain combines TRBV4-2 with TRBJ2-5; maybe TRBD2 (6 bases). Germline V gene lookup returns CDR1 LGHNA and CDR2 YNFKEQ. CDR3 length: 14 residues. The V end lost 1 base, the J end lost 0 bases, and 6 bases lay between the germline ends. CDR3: CASSQGGNQETQYF. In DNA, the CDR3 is TGTGCCAGCAGCCAAGGCGGGAACCAAGAGACCCAGTACTTC.

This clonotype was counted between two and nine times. The CDR3 here is CASSQSRGPTRTDTQYF. In nucleotides, the CDR3 is TGTGCCAGCAGCCAATCCCGGGGACCGACACGCACAGATACGCAGTATTTT. V usage is TRBV3-1 and J usage is TRBJ2-3; perhaps D is TRBD1 or TRBD2 (5 bases each). V lost 2 bases to trimming and J lost 1 base, with 16 bases between them. This CDR3 spans 17 amino acids. Germline loops: CDR1 LGHDT, CDR2 YNNKEL (reference sequence).

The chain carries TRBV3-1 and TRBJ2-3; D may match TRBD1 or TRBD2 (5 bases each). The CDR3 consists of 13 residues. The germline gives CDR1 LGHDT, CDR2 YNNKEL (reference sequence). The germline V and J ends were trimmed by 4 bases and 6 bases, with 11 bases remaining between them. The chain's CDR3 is CASSPGAPDTQYF. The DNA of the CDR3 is TGTGCCAGCAGCCCCGGGGCCCCCGATACGCAGTATTTT.

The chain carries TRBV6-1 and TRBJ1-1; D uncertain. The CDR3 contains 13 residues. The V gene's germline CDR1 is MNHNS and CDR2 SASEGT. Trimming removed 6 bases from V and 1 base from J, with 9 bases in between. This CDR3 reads CASRNHRNTEAFF. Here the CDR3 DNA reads TGTGCCAGCAGAAACCACAGGAACACTGAAGCTTTCTTT.

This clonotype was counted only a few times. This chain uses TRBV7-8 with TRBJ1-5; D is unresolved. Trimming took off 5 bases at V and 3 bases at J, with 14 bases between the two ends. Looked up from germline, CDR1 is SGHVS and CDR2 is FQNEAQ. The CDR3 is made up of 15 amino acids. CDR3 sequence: CASSPRHRTNQPQHF. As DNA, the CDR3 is TGTGCCAGCAGCCCGCGACATAGGACCAATCAGCCCCAGCATTTT.

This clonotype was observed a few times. This chain's CDR3 is CASSQNVLNQPQHF. As DNA, the CDR3 is TGTGCCAGCAGCCAAAACGTTCTCAATCAGCCCCAGCATTTT. The chain links TRBV3-1 to TRBJ1-5; D unresolved. Trimming removed 2 bases at V and 3 bases at J, with 8 bases between. The CDR3 extends over 14 amino acids. CDR1 is LGHDT, CDR2 YNNKEL, per germline (reference sequence).

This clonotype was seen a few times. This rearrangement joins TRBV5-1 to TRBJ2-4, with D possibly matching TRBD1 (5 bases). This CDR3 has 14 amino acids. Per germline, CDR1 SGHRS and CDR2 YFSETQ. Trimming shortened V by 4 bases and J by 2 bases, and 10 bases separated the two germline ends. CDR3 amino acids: CASSRLDTKNIQYF. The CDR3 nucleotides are TGCGCCAGCAGCCGCCTGGACACCAAAAACATTCAGTACTTC.

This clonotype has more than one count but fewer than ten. The CDR3 nucleotides read TGCAGCGTTGACAATGGGGGGATCACCGAAGATAGCAATCAGCCCCAGCATTTT. This sequence encodes CSVDNGGITEDSNQPQHF. This chain links TRBV29-1 with TRBJ1-5; D is perhaps TRBD1 (5 bases). This CDR3 is 18 amino acids long. CDR1 is SQVTM and CDR2 is ANQGSEA in the germline V gene. V lost 3 bases and J lost 0, with 21 bases in between.

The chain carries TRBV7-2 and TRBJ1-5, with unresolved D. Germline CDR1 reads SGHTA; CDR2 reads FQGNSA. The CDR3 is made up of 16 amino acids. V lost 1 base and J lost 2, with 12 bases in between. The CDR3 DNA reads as TGTGCCAGCAGCTTAGTAGCGGGGTTGGGCAATCAGCCCCAGCATTTT. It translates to CASSLVAGLGNQPQHF.

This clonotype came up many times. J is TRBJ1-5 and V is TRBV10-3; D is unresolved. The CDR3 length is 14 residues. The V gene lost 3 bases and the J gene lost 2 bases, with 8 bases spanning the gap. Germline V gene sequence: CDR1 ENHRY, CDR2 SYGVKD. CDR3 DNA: TGTGCCATCAGTGACATGGCGGGCAATCAGCCCCAGCATTTT. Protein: CAISDMAGNQPQHF.

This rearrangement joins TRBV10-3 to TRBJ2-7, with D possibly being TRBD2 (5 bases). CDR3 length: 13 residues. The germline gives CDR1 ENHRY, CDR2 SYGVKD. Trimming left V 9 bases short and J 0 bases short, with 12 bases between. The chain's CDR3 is CAMKADSSYEQYF. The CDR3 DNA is TGTGCCATGAAAGCGGATAGCTCCTACGAGCAGTACTTC.

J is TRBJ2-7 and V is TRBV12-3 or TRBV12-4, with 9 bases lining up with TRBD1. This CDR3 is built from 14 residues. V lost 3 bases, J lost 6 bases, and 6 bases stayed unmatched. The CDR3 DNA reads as TGTGCCAGCAGTTTCCGGGACAGGGCAAGCGAGCAGTACTTC. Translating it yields CASSFRDRASEQYF.

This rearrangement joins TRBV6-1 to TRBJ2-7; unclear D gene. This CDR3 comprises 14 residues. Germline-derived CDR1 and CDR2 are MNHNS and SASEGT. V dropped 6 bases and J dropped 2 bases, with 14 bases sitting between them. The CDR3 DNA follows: TGTGCCAGCAGGAGGACGGAAAACCCCTACGAGCAGTACTTC. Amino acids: CASRRTENPYEQYF.

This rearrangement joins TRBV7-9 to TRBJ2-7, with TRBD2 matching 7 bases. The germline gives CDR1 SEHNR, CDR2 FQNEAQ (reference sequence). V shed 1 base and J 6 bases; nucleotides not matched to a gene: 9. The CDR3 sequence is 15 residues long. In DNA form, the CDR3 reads TGTGCCAGCAGCTTAGGAGCTGGACTAGTTCGCGAGCAGTACTTC. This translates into CASSLGAGLVREQYF.